Listed below are T cell receptor beta chains from one sample, sequenced in a study of beta chain features in type 1 diabetes. Only in-frame clones appear in the TCRdb table, and some are missing; sequencing was by immunoSEQ multiplex PCR. The sample contains 450,000 or so clones, more than 9.5% of which appear only once. Sequences were obtained from naive CD4+ T cells from blood. These receptors originate from a woman younger than 30 in good health. The CDR3 runs from the conserved cysteine through the conserved F or W. D genes are given only for firm matches. Not all rows give a size; the values are once, few, many and, for expanded clones, a class.

>NA|TRBJ2-1|few|TRBV20-1
CSASRVNEQFF
TGCAGTGCCTCCCGAGTAAATGAGCAGTTCTTC
>NA|TRBJ1-6|few|TRBV27
CASSFGRRDNSPLHF
TGTGCCAGCAGTTTCGGCAGGAGGGATAATTCACCCCTCCACTTT
>TRBD2|TRBJ2-1|few|TRBV7-2
CASSLGSGSSYNEQFF
TGTGCCAGCAGCTTGGGTAGCGGGAGCTCCTACAATGAGCAGTTCTTC
>NA|TRBJ1-5|few|TRBV30
CAWSVLSSNQPQHF
TGTGCCTGGAGTGTACTCAGTAGCAATCAGCCCCAGCATTTT
>TRBD2|TRBJ2-1|NA|TRBV29-1
CSAWTSGYNEQFF
TGCAGCGCCTGGACTAGCGGCTACAATGAGCAGTTCTTC
>NA|TRBJ1-6|few|TRBV4-1
CASSPPGAAGGLHF
TGCGCCAGCAGCCCTCCAGGTGCCGCGGGGGGTCTCCACTTT
>NA|TRBJ2-1|NA|TRBV19
CASIGTGENNEQFF
TGTGCCAGTATTGGGACGGGAGAAAACAATGAGCAGTTCTTC
>NA|TRBJ1-2|few|TRBV13
CASSLPQGTNYGYTF
TGTGCCAGCAGCTTACCCCAGGGGACTAACTATGGCTACACCTTC
>TRBD1|TRBJ2-7|NA|TRBV10-3
CAISGGQVGEQYF
TGTGCCATCAGCGGCGGACAGGTGGGCGAGCAGTACTTC
>TRBD1|TRBJ1-5|NA|TRBV7-6
CASSDRGQDQPQHF
TGTGCCAGCAGCGACAGGGGGCAGGATCAGCCCCAGCATTTT
>TRBD2|TRBJ2-7|few|TRBV27
CASSRPGGESYEQYF
TGTGCCAGCAGTCGGCCGGGAGGAGAATCCTACGAGCAGTACTTC
>NA|TRBJ1-5|once|TRBV30
CAWSRLGSNQPQHF
TGTGCCTGGAGTCGATTGGGTAGCAATCAGCCCCAGCATTTT
>NA|TRBJ1-2|NA|TRBV18
CASSPPGPLSYGYTF
TGTGCCAGCTCACCACCGGGACCGCTAAGCTATGGCTACACCTTC
>NA|TRBJ1-1|NA|TRBV5-1
CASSPAGPTEAFF
TGCGCCAGCAGCCCCGCGGGACCTACTGAAGCTTTCTTT
>TRBD2|TRBJ2-1|few|TRBV5-1
CASSYTHWTVGLAGEFNEQFF
TGCGCCAGCAGCTACACCCACTGGACAGTGGGACTAGCGGGAGAGTTTAATGAGCAGTTCTTC
>NA|TRBJ2-3|NA|TRBV7-2
CAVQLRARLSTDTQYF
TGTGCCGTACAGCTTAGGGCAAGGCTCAGCACAGATACGCAGTATTTT
>TRBD1|TRBJ1-6|NA|TRBV2
CASSEARRTGSCF
TGTGCCAGCAGTGAAGCGCGGAGGACAGGTTCCTGCTTT
>NA|TRBJ2-3|NA|TRBV7-9
CASSLTTASTDTQYF
TGTGCCAGCAGCCTAACGACAGCTAGCACAGATACGCAGTATTTT
>TRBD2|TRBJ2-1|NA|TRBV5-1
CASSPGTSGSYNEQFF
TGCGCCAGCAGCCCGGGGACTAGCGGGAGCTACAATGAGCAGTTCTTC
>NA|TRBJ2-4|few|TRBV6-1
CASSEPWGSKNIQYF
TGTGCCAGCAGTGAGCCATGGGGGTCCAAAAACATTCAGTACTTC
>NA|TRBJ2-3|few|TRBV7-2
CASSPSWADTQYF
TGTGCCAGCAGCCCCAGTTGGGCAGATACGCAGTATTTT
>NA|TRBJ2-1|few|TRBV30
CAWSVLQQGGFF
TGTGCCTGGAGTGTACTTCAACAGGGCGGCTTCTTC
>NA|TRBJ1-1|few|TRBV29-1
CIVERRQNTEAFF
TGCATCGTTGAACGTCGGCAGAACACTGAAGCTTTCTTT
>NA|TRBJ2-3|few|TRBV9
CASSVVGAGDTQYF
TGTGCCAGCAGCGTAGTCGGGGCCGGAGATACGCAGTATTTT
>NA|TRBJ2-3|NA|TRBV27
CANPLRFDRCNVTDTQYF
TGTGCCAACCCGCTAAGATTTGACAGATGTAACGTCACAGATACGCAGTATTTT
>NA|TRBJ1-2|NA|TRBV6-1
CASSENTGVSYGYTF
TGTGCCAGCAGTGAAAATACTGGGGTCTCCTATGGCTACACCTTC
>NA|TRBJ1-6|few|TRBV10-3
CAISETGVNNSPLHF
TGTGCCATCAGTGAGACTGGGGTTAACAATTCACCCCTCCACTTT
>TRBD1|TRBJ2-7|few|TRBV7-9
CASSRQGASGLPYEQYF
TGTGCCAGCAGTCGACAGGGGGCGAGTGGACTGCCCTACGAGCAGTACTTC
>NA|TRBJ1-1|NA|TRBV2
CASLPGNTEAFF
TGTGCCAGCCTCCCGGGAAACACTGAAGCTTTCTTT
>NA|TRBJ2-5|NA|TRBV12-5
CASGFSVETQYF
TGTGCTAGTGGTTTTAGCGTGGAGACCCAGTACTTC
>TRBD1|TRBJ2-5|few|TRBV5-6
CASSFRQGVRSETQYF
TGTGCCAGCAGCTTCCGACAGGGAGTGAGGTCAGAGACCCAGTACTTC
>NA|TRBJ2-2|few|TRBV5-4
CASSLGPSNTGELFF
TGTGCCAGCAGCTTAGGCCCTTCGAACACCGGGGAGCTGTTTTTT
>TRBD1|TRBJ2-3|NA|TRBV4-2
CASSQDRRVRGLNSQGTDTQYF
TGTGCCAGCAGCCAAGATAGGAGGGTCAGGGGGCTTAACAGTCAAGGCACAGATACGCAGTATTTT
>NA|TRBJ1-6|few|TRBV27
CASIFATGLNNSPLHF
TGTGCCAGCATCTTCGCAACAGGGCTAAATAATTCACCCCTCCACTTT
>TRBD2|TRBJ2-3|NA|TRBV7-9
CASSTGLAGGIDTQYF
TGTGCCAGCAGCACGGGACTAGCGGGAGGGATAGATACGCAGTATTTT
>NA|TRBJ2-3|NA|TRBV19
CASSIRDSNTDTQYF
TGTGCCAGTAGTATAAGGGACTCCAACACAGATACGCAGTATTTT
>NA|TRBJ2-3|few|TRBV11-2
CASSPGTEYGTQYF
TGTGCCAGCAGTCCCGGGACGGAGTATGGTACGCAGTATTTT
>NA|TRBJ2-6|many|TRBV25-1
CASSAPGLSGANVLTF
TGTGCCAGCAGTGCCCCCGGGCTCTCTGGGGCCAACGTCCTGACTTTC
>TRBD2|TRBJ2-2|NA|TRBV25-1
CASRAGPGELFF
TGTGCCAGCAGAGCGGGACCTGGGGAGCTGTTTTTT
>NA|TRBJ1-3|NA|TRBV30
CAWSVWAPSVPGNTIYF
TGTGCCTGGAGTGTGTGGGCTCCCTCGGTACCCGGAAACACCATATATTTT
>NA|TRBJ2-5|NA|TRBV6-6
CASSRSPGRQETQYF
TGTGCCAGCAGTCGTTCTCCCGGGCGGCAAGAGACCCAGTACTTC
>TRBD2|TRBJ2-3|NA|TRBV15
CATSRALAGGGTQYF
TGTGCCACCAGCAGGGCACTAGCGGGAGGGGGTACGCAGTATTTT
>NA|TRBJ1-1|NA|TRBV27
CASNPRLPNTEAFF
TGTGCCAGCAATCCAAGACTGCCGAACACTGAAGCTTTCTTT
>TRBD1|TRBJ2-1|NA|TRBV7-2
CASSPRTGGLYEQFF
TGTGCCAGCAGCCCGAGGACAGGGGGCCTCTATGAGCAGTTCTTC
>NA|TRBJ2-1|NA|TRBV10-3
CAIGELLMDNEQFF
TGTGCCATCGGGGAACTCCTAATGGACAATGAGCAGTTCTTC